The T cell receptor (beta chain) described here comes from a study of OX40 agonist ivuxolimab in advanced cancers. Study information: Patients were dosed with the agonistic anti-OX40 (CD134) antibody ivuxolimab. Partial responses occurred in Three dose-escalation patients, one with hepatocellular carcinoma and two with cutaneous melanoma. Earlier anti-PD-1, anti-PD-L1 or anti-CTLA-4 therapy was permitted; roughly 37% had received some. Those enrolled were 70% to 85% male, with a mean age of 60 years and ages from roughly 20 to 85.

Trimming removed 6 bases at V and 9 bases at J, with 12 bases between. The germline gives CDR1 SGHTA, CDR2 FQGTGA. This CDR3 contains 13 residues. The sample holds a few counts of this clone. Repertoires were generated with immunoSEQ multiplex PCR, while TCRdb's copy carries only in-frame clones and drops some. In the table there are 20,000 to 25,000 clones, 80% to 90% of which are singletons. The receptor comes from an adult with an advanced solid tumor such as melanoma, head and neck, liver or kidney cancer. The sequencing here drew on CD4+ or CD8+ T cells sorted from blood, taken in a trial of the OX40 agonist ivuxolimab. The chain recombines TRBV7-3 with TRBJ1-6; D unclear. CDR3 bases: TGTGCCAGCAGTTCAACGACCGGTTCACCCCTCCACTTT. Protein: CASSSTTGSPLHF.